The present TCR beta chain was sequenced within a study of cytomegalovirus exposure and HLA in healthy donors. Notes on the study in general: Researchers reported from a later analysis that most CMV-associated TCR beta chains appeared HLA-restricted.

The V end was cut by 1 base, the J end by 8 bases, with 9 bases between. Germline V gene sequence: CDR1 MNHEY, CDR2 SVGAGI. The CDR3 totals 14 residues. Amplification used 60 Vbeta primers and 13 Jbeta primers. Here immunoSEQ multiplex PCR was the method, and the copy in TCRdb shows in-frame clones only, minus some. This sample has about 180,000 clones, with roughly 78% found just once. Remarks on this clone: The antigen remains unidentified.

Input material: PBMCs. The origin of this receptor is a woman in her forties or fifties in good health and CMV-seropositive. V gene TRBV6-5 combines with J gene TRBJ1-6; D may be TRBD1 (5 bases). Here the CDR3 DNA reads TGTGCCAGCAGTTACTTACCCAGGGATTCACCCCTCCACTTT. It encodes CASSYLPRDSPLHF.